The present T cell receptor (beta chain) was sequenced within a study of blood T cell repertoires in COVID-19. Study in general: Acute and convalescent COVID-19 samples came from the United States, Italy and Spain.

This clone was recorded only once. Within 2 weeks before study entry, exposed participants met a COVID-19 case. Here immunoSEQ multiplex PCR was the method, and the copy in TCRdb shows in-frame clones only, minus some. Counted here are roughly 250,000 clones, 70% to 90% occurring once; the ten biggest clones make up 0.85% to 0.95%. Germline CDR1 and CDR2: SGHDT and YYEEEE. V gave up 0 bases and J gave up 0 bases, with 4 bases separating them. The CDR3 contains 13 residues. V is TRBV5-6 and J is TRBJ2-7; D remains ambiguous. What was sequenced was PBMCs or T cells enriched from blood (not recorded which). The sequence was obtained from a man in his forties or fifties who had been exposed to COVID-19. CDR3 nucleotide sequence: TGTGCCAGCAGCTTGGCTCCCTCCTACGAGCAGTACTTC. As protein: CASSLAPSYEQYF. The variable domain in full, with the rest retrieved from reference TRBV5-6 and TRBJ2-7, is DAGVTQSPTHLIKTRGQQVTLRCSPKSGHDTVSWYQQALGQGPQFIFQYYEEEERQRGNFPDRFSGHQFPNYSSELNVNALLLGDSALYLCASSLAPSYEQYFGPGTRLTVT.